These 14 T cell receptor beta chains originate from one sample sequenced in a study of human T cells and chemical hapten exposure. TCRdb reprocessed the RACE reads via MiXCR and lists one record per CDR3 protein. Of around 160,000 distinct CDR3 sequences listed, about 14% were seen once; the top ten hold approximately 1.5%. The time point is: patch test 1, 2 weeks after DPC sensitization. Sample treatment: therapeutic diphenylcyclopropenone sensitization with weekly scalp DPC. Sample: whole blood, taken in connection with sensitization to the hapten diphenylcyclopropenone (DPC). These receptor sequences come from a woman aged 30 to 39 with alopecia areata. Some clones in this sample may be carry-over from other donors' samples.

This clonotype showed up just once. This chain uses TRBV5-1 with TRBJ2-1; 7 bases map to TRBD1. Germline-derived CDR1 and CDR2 are SGHRS and YFSETQ. J lost 7 bases, V lost 6 bases, and 10 bases had no gene match. The CDR3 extends over 14 amino acids. This CDR3 reads CASNRGQFENEQFF. CDR3 sequence (DNA): TGCGCCAGCAACAGGGGTCAGTTTGAAAATGAGCAGTTCTTC.

Written as DNA, the CDR3 is TGTGCCAGCAGCTATCTCCCGGGACTAGCGGGAGGTTACAATGAGCAGTTCTTC. This gives the protein CASSYLPGLAGGYNEQFF. The chain combines TRBV11-1 with TRBJ2-1, with 15 nucleotides matching TRBD2. V lost 4 bases to trimming and J lost 4 bases; unmatched junction nucleotides: 8. The length of the CDR3 is 18 residues. Germline V lookup: CDR1 SGHAT, CDR2 FQDESV (reference sequence).

In its sample, this clonotype was seen a few times. The V call is TRBV5-1, the J call TRBJ2-5, with 9 nucleotides matching TRBD2. There are 18 residues in the CDR3. With 4 bases clipped from V and 4 bases from J, the junction kept 17 bases outside the gene matches. Germline V gene sequence: CDR1 SGHRS, CDR2 YFSETQ. CDR3 region: CASSRGLASGIWGETQYF. The CDR3 region has the DNA TGCGCCAGCAGCAGAGGCCTGGCTAGCGGGATATGGGGAGAGACCCAGTACTTC.

This clonotype was found a few times. The V gene is TRBV28, the J gene TRBJ1-2; D is uncertain. This CDR3 has 15 residues. Between the trimmed V and J ends, which lost 6 bases and 2 bases, there was a span of 16 bases. The germline V gene encodes CDR1 MDHEN and CDR2 SYDVKM. The CDR3 is CASSLPATINYGYTF. Written as DNA, the CDR3 is TGTGCCAGCAGCCTCCCCGCGACAATCAACTATGGCTACACCTTC.

The rearrangement links TRBV7-2 to TRBJ2-7; TRBD2 matches at 13 bases. The germline V gene encodes CDR1 SGHTA and CDR2 FQGNSA. The CDR3 totals 16 residues. After removal of 5 bases from V and 7 bases from J, the junction contained 11 bases not matched to a gene. CDR3 amino acids: CASSQKLAGGPEEQYF. The CDR3 DNA sequence: TGTGCCAGCAGCCAGAAACTAGCGGGAGGGCCAGAGGAGCAGTACTTC.

This rearrangement joins TRBV5-1 to TRBJ2-1; D remains unclear. The CDR3 is 12 amino acids. Trimming removed 4 bases from V and 6 bases from J, with 8 bases in between. CDR1 is SGHRS and CDR2 is YFSETQ in the germline V gene. The CDR3 coding sequence is TGCGCCAGCAGCCCCGAGCGCAATGAGCAGTTCTTC. It codes for CASSPERNEQFF.

V and J are TRBV7-8 and TRBJ2-7; no clear D. The germline V gene has CDR1 SGHVS and CDR2 FQNEAQ. Trimming shortened V by 1 base and J by 1 base, and 17 bases separated the two germline ends. The CDR3 spans 17 residues. The CDR3 region is CASSLGGMKTWSYEQYF. As DNA, the CDR3 is TGTGCCAGCAGCTTAGGGGGAATGAAGACCTGGTCCTACGAGCAGTACTTC.

There are a few counts of this clonotype. The V call is TRBV7-6, the J call TRBJ2-1; the match to TRBD2 covers 11 bases. Per germline, CDR1 SGHVS and CDR2 FNYEAQ. The CDR3 totals 19 residues. V dropped 0 bases and J dropped 6; count of bases not matched to a gene: 13. CDR3 in DNA: TGTGCCAGCAGCTTAGCGACTAGCGGGGCGAGCTTTCAAATCAATGAGCAGTTCTTC. Translated, it gives CASSLATSGASFQINEQFF. Full variable domain (outside the CDR3, taken from reference TRBV7-6 and TRBJ2-1): GAGVSQSPRYKVTKRGQDVALRCDPISGHVSLYWYRQALGQGPEFLTYFNYEAQQDKSGLPNDRFSAERPEGSISTLTIQRTEQRDSAMYRCASSLATSGASFQINEQFFGPGTRLTVL.

This clonotype was recorded a few times. The chain uses TRBV29-1 and TRBJ2-1, with D tentatively TRBD1 (5 bases). V dropped 7 bases and J dropped 6 bases, with 10 bases sitting between them. The CDR3 is made up of 11 amino acids. CDR1 SQVTM and CDR2 ANQGSEA come from the germline V gene. CDR3 sequence reads: CSADISNEQFF. The CDR3 nucleotides read TGCAGCGCGGACATCTCCAATGAGCAGTTCTTC.

This chain joins TRBV7-2 and TRBJ2-3, with 8 bases fitting TRBD2. V shed 5 bases and J 2 bases; nucleotides not matched to a gene: 12. The germline gives CDR1 SGHTA, CDR2 FQGNSA. The CDR3 loop spans 17 amino acids. CDR3 in amino acids: CASSRYGRGGFTDTQYF. The CDR3 bases are TGTGCCAGCAGCAGATACGGACGGGGGGGGTTCACAGATACGCAGTATTTT.

This clonotype was seen repeatedly, ten times or more. The V and J genes are TRBV4-3 and TRBJ1-1; D ambiguous. CDR1 is LGHNA and CDR2 is YSLEER in the germline V gene. The CDR3 totals 13 residues. V was cut by 4 bases and J by 5 bases, with 11 bases left in between. The CDR3 reads CASSRAGGTEAFF. CDR3 nucleotides: TGCGCCAGCAGCCGAGCAGGAGGGACTGAAGCTTTCTTT.

This chain joins TRBV20-1 and TRBJ2-1; TRBD2 matches at 8 bases. CDR1 and CDR2 (germline): DFQATT, SNEGSKA (reference sequence). The junction had 7 bases not matched to a gene; V was cut back by 3 bases and J by 9 bases. CDR3 length: 13 amino acids. The DNA for the CDR3 is TGCAGTGCTAGGAGCGGGAGAGAAGTTGAGCAGTTCTTC. This gives the protein CSARSGREVEQFF.

The sample holds many counts of this clonotype. This chain connects TRBV29-1 to TRBJ2-7; a weak D match, TRBD2 (5 bases). Trimming shortened V by 5 bases and J by 4 bases, and 12 bases separated the two germline ends. This CDR3 comprises 12 residues. The V gene's germline CDR1 is SQVTM and CDR2 ANQGSEA. The CDR3 protein is CSVPAGGYEQYF. In DNA form, the CDR3 reads TGCAGCGTTCCAGCAGGAGGTTACGAGCAGTACTTC.

This clonotype was detected only a few times. The chain recombines TRBV7-2 with TRBJ1-4; 9 nucleotides align to TRBD1. V lost 5 bases to trimming and J lost 6 bases; unmatched junction nucleotides: 4. Germline CDR1 and CDR2: SGHTA and FQGNSA. The CDR3 sequence is 14 residues long. The CDR3 DNA reads TGTGCCAGCAGCCCGACAGGGGGGGATGAAAAACTGTTTTTT. It is translated as CASSPTGGDEKLFF.